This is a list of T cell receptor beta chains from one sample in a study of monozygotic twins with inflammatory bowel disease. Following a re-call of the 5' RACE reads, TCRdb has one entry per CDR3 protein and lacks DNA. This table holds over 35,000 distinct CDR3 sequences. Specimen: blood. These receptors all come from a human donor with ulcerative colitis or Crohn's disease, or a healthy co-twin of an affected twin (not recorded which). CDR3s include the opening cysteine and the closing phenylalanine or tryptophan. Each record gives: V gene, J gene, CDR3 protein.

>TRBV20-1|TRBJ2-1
CSARDLSGRAPNEQFF
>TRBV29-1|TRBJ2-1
CSVGQVNEQFF
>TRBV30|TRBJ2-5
CAWSNGFETQYF
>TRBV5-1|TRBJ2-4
CASSLGAPQDIQYF
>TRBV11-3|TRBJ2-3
CASSLGNQGPPDTQYF
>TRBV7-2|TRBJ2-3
CASSPKGGDSTDTQYF
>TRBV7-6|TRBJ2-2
CASSLGASGISTGELFF
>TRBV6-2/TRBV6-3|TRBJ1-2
CASRSDSYLNYGYTF
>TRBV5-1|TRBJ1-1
CASSHRENTEAFF
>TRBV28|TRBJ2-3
CASSSGVHLGYSTDTQYF
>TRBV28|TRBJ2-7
CASSMDRVSYEQYF
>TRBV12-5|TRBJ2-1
CATSPGGSYNEQFF
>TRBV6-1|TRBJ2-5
CASGSGTGAQETQYF
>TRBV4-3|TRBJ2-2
CASSVRDTGELFF
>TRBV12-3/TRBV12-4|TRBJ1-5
CASTPGVGGNQPQHF